Described below is a single TCR beta chain sequence and its context. Primers included in the PCR were 60 Vbeta and 13 Jbeta primers. TCRdb's copy holds only in-frame clones and misses some; the assay was immunoSEQ multiplex PCR. The repertoire table contains approximately 140,000 clones. This record comes from a study of cytomegalovirus exposure and HLA in healthy donors. The origin of this receptor is a man in his forties in good health and CMV-seronegative. Sequencing was carried out using PBMCs.

The CDR3 DNA reads as TGTGCCAGCCACAGGGGTAATGAAAAACTGTTTTTT. Translating it yields CASHRGNEKLFF. The chain links TRBV7-9 to TRBJ1-4, with 7 bases identical to TRBD1. This CDR3 contains 12 residues. The junction had 1 base not matched to a gene; V was cut back by 8 bases and J by 4 bases. Germline assignment: CDR1 SEHNR and CDR2 FQNEAQ (reference sequence).